These T cell receptor beta chains were read from a single sample in a study of shared clonotypes between healthy human individuals. Profiled with immunoSEQ multiplex PCR; TCRdb holds only in-frame clones, not every one. The data hold 330,000 or so clones, with roughly 70% observed a single time. The sample taken for sequencing was memory CD4+ T cells sorted from blood. Receptors originate from a man under 40 in good health. Each CDR3 is given with its conserved first and last residue. The D gene is left open where the match is weak. A row's size may be missing; if present it is once, few, many or a size class.

D,J,V,size,DNA,CDR3
-,TRBJ2-3,TRBV7-2,-,TGTGCCAGCAGCTACGGTACGGAAGGGTTCACAGATACGCAGTATTTT,CASSYGTEGFTDTQYF
-,TRBJ2-7,TRBV6-6,-,TGTGCCAGCAGGCTACAGGGAGGTGCGTACGAGCAGTACTTC,CASRLQGGAYEQYF
-,TRBJ2-7,TRBV15,-,TGTGCCACCAGCAGGTCCACAGTGGACGAGCAGTACTTC,CATSRSTVDEQYF
-,TRBJ2-5,TRBV9,-,TGTGCCAGCAGCCAGCGGGCGGAAGAGACCCAGTACTTC,CASSQRAEETQYF
TRBD1,TRBJ2-7,TRBV28,-,TGTGCCAGCAGTTTTCCCACAGGGGCCTCACACGAGCAGTACTTC,CASSFPTGASHEQYF
TRBD2,TRBJ2-1,TRBV5-1,-,TGCGCCAGCAGCAAAACCGGGACTAGCGGGAACAATGAGCAGTTCTTC,CASSKTGTSGNNEQFF
TRBD2,TRBJ2-3,TRBV2,once,TGTGCCAGCAGGCCCTCTAGCGGGATGGGGGCAGATACGCAGTATTTT,CASRPSSGMGADTQYF
-,TRBJ2-5,TRBV5-1,-,TGCGCCAGCAGCTTGGTAGCCGCCGGCGAATTGGCCCAGTACTTC,CASSLVAAGELAQYF
-,TRBJ1-4,TRBV28,-,TGTGCCAGCAGTGTCGAGGGTGCGGTCGTCGAAAAACTGTTTTTT,CASSVEGAVVEKLFF
-,TRBJ1-3,TRBV6-1,-,TGTGCCAGCACCAGGAGGGGGGTCTCTGGAAACACCATATATTTT,CASTRRGVSGNTIYF
-,TRBJ1-1,TRBV11-2,once,TGTGCCAGCAGCTTAGAATTTCCGGGGACTGAAGCTTTCTTT,CASSLEFPGTEAFF
-,TRBJ2-3,TRBV9,many,TGTGCCAGCAGCGGGAGTGGCGGGCGGGAAAGGGCAGATACGCAGTATTTT,CASSGSGGRERADTQYF
-,TRBJ2-5,TRBV11-2,-,TGTGCCAGCAGCTTCCTGGAGACCCAGTACTTC,CASSFLETQYF
TRBD2,TRBJ2-3,TRBV7-9,once,TGTGCCAGCAGCTTAGCGTCGGCTAGCGGGAGTAGCACAGATACGCAGTATTTT,CASSLASASGSSTDTQYF
TRBD2,TRBJ2-7,TRBV9,-,TGTGCCAGCAGCCGGGAAGCGGGAGTTATAAACGAGCAGTACTTC,CASSREAGVINEQYF
-,TRBJ1-2,TRBV14,-,TGTGCCAGCAGCCAAGTCGGTCGGGAGGACTATGGCTACACCTTC,CASSQVGREDYGYTF
-,TRBJ2-7,TRBV28,few,TGTGCCAGCAGTTACCGAATCGAGCAGTACTTC,CASSYRIEQYF
-,TRBJ2-1,TRBV2,-,TGTGCCAGCAGCGGCTTGGGGGGAAGCTCCTACAATGAGCAGTTCTTC,CASSGLGGSSYNEQFF
-,TRBJ1-2,TRBV5-4,-,TGTGCCAGCAGCTCGCAGTATAACTATGGCTACACCTTC,CASSSQYNYGYTF
-,TRBJ2-2,TRBV11-2,-,TGTGCCAGCAGCTTAGGGGACGGCGGGGAGCTGTTTTTT,CASSLGDGGELFF